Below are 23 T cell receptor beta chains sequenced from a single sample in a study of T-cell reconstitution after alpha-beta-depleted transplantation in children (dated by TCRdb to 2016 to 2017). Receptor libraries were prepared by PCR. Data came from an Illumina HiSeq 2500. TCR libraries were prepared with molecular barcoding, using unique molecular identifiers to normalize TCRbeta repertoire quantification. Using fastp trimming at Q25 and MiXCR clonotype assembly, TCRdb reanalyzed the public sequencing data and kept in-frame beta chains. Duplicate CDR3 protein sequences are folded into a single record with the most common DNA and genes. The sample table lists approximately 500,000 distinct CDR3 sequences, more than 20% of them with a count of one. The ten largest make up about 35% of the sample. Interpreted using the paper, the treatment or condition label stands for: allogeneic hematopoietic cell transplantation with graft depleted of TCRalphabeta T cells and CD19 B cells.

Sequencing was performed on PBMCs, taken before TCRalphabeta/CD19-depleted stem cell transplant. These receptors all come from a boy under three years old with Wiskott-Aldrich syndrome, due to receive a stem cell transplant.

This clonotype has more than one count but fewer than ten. The CDR3 sequence is CATSDLRDRDTQYF. CDR3 sequence (DNA): TGTGCCACCAGTGATTTGCGGGATCGAGATACGCAGTATTTT. The V gene is TRBV24-1, the J gene TRBJ2-3; possible D gene TRBD2, 5 bases. This CDR3 is 14 amino acids long. CDR1 is KGHDR, CDR2 SFDVKD, per germline. With 0 bases removed from V and 5 bases from J, the gap between germline ends came to 8 bases.

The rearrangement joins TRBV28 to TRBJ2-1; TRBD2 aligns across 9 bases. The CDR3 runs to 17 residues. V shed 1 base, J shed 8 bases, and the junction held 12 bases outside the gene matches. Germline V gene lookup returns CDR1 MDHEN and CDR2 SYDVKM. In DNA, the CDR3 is TGTGCCAGCAGTTTATATCTAGCGGGAATGTACGTTGATGAGCAGTTCTTC. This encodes CASSLYLAGMYVDEQFF. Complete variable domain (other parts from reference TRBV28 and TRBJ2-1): DVKVTQSSRYLVKRTGEKVFLECVQDMDHENMFWYRQDPGLGLRLIYFSYDVKMKEKGDIPEGYSVSREKKERFSLILESASTNQTSMYLCASSLYLAGMYVDEQFFGPGTRLTVL.

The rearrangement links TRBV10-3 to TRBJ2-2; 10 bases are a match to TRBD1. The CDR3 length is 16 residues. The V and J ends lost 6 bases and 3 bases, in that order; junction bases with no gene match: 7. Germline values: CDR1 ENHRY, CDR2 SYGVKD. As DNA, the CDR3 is TGTGCCATCAGCCGAGCCGGGACAGGGGACACCGGGGAGCTGTTTTTT. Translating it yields CAISRAGTGDTGELFF.

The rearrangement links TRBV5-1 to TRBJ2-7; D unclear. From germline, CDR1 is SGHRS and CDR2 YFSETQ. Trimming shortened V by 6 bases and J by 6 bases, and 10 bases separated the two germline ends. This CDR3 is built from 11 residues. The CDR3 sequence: CASTEYGEQYF. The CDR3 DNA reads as TGCGCCAGCACCGAATACGGCGAGCAGTACTTC.

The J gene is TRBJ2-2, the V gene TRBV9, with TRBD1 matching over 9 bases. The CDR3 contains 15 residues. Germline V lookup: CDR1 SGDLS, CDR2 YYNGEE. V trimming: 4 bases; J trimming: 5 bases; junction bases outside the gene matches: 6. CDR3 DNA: TGTGCCAGCAGCCTCCGGACAGGGGTGACCGGGGAGCTGTTTTTT. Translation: CASSLRTGVTGELFF.

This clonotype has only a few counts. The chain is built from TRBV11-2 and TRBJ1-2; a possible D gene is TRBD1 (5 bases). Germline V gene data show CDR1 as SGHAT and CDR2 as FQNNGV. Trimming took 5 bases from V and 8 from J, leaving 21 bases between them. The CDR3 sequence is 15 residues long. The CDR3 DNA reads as TGTGCCAGCAGCCCATCACTCAGGGTTTTGTACGGCTACACCTTC. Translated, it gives CASSPSLRVLYGYTF.

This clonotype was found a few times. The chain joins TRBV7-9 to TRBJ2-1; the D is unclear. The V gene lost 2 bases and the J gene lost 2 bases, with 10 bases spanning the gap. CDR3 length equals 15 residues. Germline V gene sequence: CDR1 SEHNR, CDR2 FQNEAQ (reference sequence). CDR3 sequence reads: CASSLRPDAYNEQFF. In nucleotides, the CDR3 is TGTGCCAGCAGCTTAAGGCCAGACGCCTACAATGAGCAGTTCTTC.

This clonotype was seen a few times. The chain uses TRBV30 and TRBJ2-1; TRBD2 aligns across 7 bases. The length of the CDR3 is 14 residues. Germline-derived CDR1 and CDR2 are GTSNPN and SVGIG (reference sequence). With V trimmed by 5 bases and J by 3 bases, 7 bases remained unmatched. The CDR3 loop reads CAWELAAYYNEQFF. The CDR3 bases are TGTGCCTGGGAGCTAGCGGCCTACTACAATGAGCAGTTCTTC.

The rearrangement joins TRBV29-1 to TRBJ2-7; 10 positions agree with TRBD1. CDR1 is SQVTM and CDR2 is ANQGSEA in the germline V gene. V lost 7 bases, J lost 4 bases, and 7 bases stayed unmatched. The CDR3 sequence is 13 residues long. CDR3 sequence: CSARDRGTYEQYF. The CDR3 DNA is TGCAGCGCCCGGGACAGGGGAACGTACGAGCAGTACTTC.

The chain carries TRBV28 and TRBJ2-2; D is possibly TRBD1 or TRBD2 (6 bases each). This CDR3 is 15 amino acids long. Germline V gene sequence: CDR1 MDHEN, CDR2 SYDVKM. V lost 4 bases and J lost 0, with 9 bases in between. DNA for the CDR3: TGTGCCAGCAGTTGGGGGGACACGAACACCGGGGAGCTGTTTTTT. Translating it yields CASSWGDTNTGELFF. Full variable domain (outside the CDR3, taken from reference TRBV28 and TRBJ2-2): DVKVTQSSRYLVKRTGEKVFLECVQDMDHENMFWYRQDPGLGLRLIYFSYDVKMKEKGDIPEGYSVSREKKERFSLILESASTNQTSMYLCASSWGDTNTGELFFGEGSRLTVL.

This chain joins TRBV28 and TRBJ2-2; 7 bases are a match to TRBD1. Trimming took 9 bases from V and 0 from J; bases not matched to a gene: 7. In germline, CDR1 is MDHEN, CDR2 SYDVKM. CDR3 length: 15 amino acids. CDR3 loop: CASRSGTANTGELFF. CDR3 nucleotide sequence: TGTGCCAGTAGGTCGGGGACAGCGAACACCGGGGAGCTGTTTTTT.

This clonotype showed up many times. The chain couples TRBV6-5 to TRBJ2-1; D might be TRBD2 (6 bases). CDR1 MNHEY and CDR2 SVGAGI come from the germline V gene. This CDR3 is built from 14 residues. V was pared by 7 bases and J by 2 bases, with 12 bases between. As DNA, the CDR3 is TGTGCCAGCAATCCGACTAGTACCTACAATGAGCAGTTCTTC. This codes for CASNPTSTYNEQFF.

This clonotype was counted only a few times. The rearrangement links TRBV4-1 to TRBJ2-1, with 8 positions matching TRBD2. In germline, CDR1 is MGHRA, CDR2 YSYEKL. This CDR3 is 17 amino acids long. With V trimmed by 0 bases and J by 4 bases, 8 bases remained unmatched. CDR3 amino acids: CASSQDSAGGYYNEQFF. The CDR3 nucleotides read TGCGCCAGCAGCCAAGATTCGGCGGGAGGTTATTACAATGAGCAGTTCTTC.

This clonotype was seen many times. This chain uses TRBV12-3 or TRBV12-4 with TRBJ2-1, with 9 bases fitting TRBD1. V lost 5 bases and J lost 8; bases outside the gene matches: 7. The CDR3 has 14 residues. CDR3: CASSLGQGIDEQFF. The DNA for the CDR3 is TGTGCCAGCAGTCTGGGACAGGGAATCGATGAGCAGTTCTTC.

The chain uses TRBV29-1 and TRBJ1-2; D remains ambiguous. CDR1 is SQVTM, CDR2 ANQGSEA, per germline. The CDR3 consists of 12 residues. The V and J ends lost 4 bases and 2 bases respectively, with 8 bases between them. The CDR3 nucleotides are TGCAGCGTTGGGTCGGGGAACTATGGCTACACCTTC. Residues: CSVGSGNYGYTF.

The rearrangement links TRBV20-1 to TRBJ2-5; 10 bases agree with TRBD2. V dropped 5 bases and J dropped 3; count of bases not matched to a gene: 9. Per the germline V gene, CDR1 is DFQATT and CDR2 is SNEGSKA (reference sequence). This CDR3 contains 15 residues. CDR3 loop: CSAGPYGLAEETQYF. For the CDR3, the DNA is TGCAGTGCTGGGCCTTACGGACTAGCGGAAGAGACCCAGTACTTC.

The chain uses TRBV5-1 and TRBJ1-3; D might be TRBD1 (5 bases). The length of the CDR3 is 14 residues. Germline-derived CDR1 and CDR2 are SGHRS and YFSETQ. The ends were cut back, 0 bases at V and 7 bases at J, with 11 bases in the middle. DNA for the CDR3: TGCGCCAGCAGCTTGGACCGGGGGTGGAACACCATATATTTT. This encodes CASSLDRGWNTIYF. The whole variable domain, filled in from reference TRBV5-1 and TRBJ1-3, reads KAGVTQTPRYLIKTRGQQVTLSCSPISGHRSVSWYQQTPGQGLQFLFEYFSETQRNKGNFPGRFSGRQFSNSRSEMNVSTLELGDSALYLCASSLDRGWNTIYFGEGSWLTVV.

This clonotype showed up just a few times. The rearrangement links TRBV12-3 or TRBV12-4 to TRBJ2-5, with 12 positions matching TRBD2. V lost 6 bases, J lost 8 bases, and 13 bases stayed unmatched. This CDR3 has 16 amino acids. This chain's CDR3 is CASSARLAGEGDTQYF. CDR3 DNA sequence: TGTGCCAGCAGCGCTCGACTAGCGGGAGAGGGAGATACCCAGTACTTC.

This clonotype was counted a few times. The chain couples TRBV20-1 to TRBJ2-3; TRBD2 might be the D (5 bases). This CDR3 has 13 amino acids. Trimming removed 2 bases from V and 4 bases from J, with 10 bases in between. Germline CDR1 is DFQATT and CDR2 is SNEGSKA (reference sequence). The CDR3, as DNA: TGCAGTGCTAGAAGGGAGACCCCAGATACGCAGTATTTT. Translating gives CSARRETPDTQYF.

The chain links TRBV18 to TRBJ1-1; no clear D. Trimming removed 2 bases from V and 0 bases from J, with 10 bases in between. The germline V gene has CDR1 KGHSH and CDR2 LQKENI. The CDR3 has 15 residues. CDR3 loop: CASSPFYGVNTEAFF. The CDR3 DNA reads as TGTGCCAGCTCACCATTTTACGGGGTGAACACTGAAGCTTTCTTT.

The CDR3 protein is CASARGITYEQYF. For the CDR3, the DNA is TGCGCCAGCGCCCGAGGGATCACGTACGAGCAGTACTTC. The V call is TRBV10-1, the J call TRBJ2-7; D perhaps matches TRBD2 (5 bases). Germline CDR1 WNHNN, CDR2 SYGVQD (reference sequence). The CDR3 consists of 13 residues. The V and J ends lost 8 bases and 4 bases respectively, with 15 bases between them.

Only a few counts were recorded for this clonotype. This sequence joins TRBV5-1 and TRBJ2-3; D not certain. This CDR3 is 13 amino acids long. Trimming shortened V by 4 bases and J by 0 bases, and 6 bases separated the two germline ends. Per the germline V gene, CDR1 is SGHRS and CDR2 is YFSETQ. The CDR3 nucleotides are TGCGCCAGCAGCGACGCAAGCACAGATACGCAGTATTTT. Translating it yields CASSDASTDTQYF.

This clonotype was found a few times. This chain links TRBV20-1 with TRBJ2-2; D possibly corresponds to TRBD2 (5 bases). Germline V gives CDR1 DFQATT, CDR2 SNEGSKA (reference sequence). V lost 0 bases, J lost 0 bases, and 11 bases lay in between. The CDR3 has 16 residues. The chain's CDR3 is CSARDRSGSNTGELFF. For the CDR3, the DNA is TGCAGTGCTAGAGATCGGTCGGGATCGAACACCGGGGAGCTGTTTTTT.